The sequence of this T cell receptor beta chain was determined in a study of human T cells and chemical hapten exposure. About the study: Read at 6 days, the patch tests placed 0.01% DPC on the upper back. Chiefly female patients presented with alopecia areata, totalis or universalis.

TCRdb re-called the RACE reads with MiXCR, one entry per CDR3 protein. The sample records more than 35,000 distinct CDR3 sequences, roughly 6.4% being singletons. This clonotype was observed a handful of times. Specified time point: patch test 1, 2 weeks after DPC sensitization. Sample treatment: therapeutic diphenylcyclopropenone sensitization with weekly scalp DPC. RNA extraction used unfractionated whole blood as the source of total RNA. Blood sampling preceded each patch test application. The CDR3 contains 15 residues. Germline lookup yields CDR1 MNHEY and CDR2 SVGEGT. V lost 4 bases and J lost 2, with 13 bases in between.

V usage is TRBV6-2 or TRBV6-3 and J usage is TRBJ2-3; possible D gene TRBD1, 6 bases. Sequences were derived from whole blood, sampled in connection with sensitization to the hapten diphenylcyclopropenone (DPC). The source of this sequence is a woman aged 30 to 39 with alopecia areata. Some clones in this sample may be carry-over from other donors' samples. CDR3 residues: CASSSLRGTTDTQYF. CDR3 sequence (DNA): TGTGCCAGCAGTTCCCTCAGGGGAACCACAGATACGCAGTATTTT.